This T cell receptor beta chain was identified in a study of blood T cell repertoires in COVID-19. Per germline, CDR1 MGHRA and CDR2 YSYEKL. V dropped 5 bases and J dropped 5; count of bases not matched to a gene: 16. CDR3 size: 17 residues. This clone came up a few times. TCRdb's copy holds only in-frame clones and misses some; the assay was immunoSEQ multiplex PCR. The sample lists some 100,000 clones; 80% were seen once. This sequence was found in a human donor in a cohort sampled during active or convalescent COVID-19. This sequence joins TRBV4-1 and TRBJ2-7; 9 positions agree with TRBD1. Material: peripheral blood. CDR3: CASSRTGVFVRGDEQYF. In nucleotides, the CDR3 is TGCGCCAGCAGCAGGACAGGGGTATTCGTAAGGGGGGACGAGCAGTACTTC.